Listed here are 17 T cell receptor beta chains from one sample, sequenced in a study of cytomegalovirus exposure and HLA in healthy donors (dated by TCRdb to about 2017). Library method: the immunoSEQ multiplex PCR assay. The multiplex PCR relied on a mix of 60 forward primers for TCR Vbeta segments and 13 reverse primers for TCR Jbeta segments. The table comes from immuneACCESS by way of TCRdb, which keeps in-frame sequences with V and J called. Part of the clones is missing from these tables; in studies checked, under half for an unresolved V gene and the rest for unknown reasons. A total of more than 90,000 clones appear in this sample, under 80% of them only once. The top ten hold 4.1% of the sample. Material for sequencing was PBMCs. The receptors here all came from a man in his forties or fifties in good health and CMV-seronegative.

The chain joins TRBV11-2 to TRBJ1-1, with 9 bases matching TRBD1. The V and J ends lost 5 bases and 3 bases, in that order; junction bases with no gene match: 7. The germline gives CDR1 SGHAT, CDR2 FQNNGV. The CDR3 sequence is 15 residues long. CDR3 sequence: CASSPQTGGYTEAFF. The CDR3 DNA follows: TGTGCCAGCAGCCCTCAGACAGGGGGGTACACTGAAGCTTTCTTT.

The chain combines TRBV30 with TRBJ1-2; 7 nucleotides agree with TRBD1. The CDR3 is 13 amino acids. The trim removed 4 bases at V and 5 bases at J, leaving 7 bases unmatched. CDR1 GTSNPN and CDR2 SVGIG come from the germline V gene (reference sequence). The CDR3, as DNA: TGTGCCTGGACCCCGGGACAGAGATATGGCTACACCTTC. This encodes CAWTPGQRYGYTF.

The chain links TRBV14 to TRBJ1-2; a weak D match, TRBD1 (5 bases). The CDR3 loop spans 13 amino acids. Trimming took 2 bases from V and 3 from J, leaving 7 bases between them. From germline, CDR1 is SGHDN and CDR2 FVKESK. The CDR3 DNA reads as TGTGCCAGCAGCCAACTGGGGCACTATGGCTACACCTTC. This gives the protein CASSQLGHYGYTF.

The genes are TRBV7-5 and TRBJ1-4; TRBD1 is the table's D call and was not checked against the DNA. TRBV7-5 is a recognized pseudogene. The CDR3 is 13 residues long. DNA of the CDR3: TGTGCCAGCAGGGGTAGAACAAATGAAAAACTGTTTTTT. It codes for CASRGRTNEKLFF.

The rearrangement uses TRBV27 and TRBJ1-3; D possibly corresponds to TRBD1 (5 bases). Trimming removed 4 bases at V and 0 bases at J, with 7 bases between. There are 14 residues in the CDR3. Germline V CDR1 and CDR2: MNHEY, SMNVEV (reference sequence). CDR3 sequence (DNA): TGTGCCAGCAGTTCGACAGCCTCTGGAAACACCATATATTTT. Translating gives CASSSTASGNTIYF.

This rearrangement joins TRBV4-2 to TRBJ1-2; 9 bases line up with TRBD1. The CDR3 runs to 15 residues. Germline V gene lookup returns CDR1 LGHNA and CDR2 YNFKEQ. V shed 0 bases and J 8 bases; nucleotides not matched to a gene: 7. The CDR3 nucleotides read TGTGCCAGCAGCCAAGAGACAGGGGGGGGCCAGGGCTACACCTTC. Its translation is CASSQETGGGQGYTF.

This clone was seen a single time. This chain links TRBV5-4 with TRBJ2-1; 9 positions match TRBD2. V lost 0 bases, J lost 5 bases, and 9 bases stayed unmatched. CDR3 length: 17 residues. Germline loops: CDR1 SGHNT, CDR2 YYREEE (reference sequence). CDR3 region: CASSLGWAGGPHNEQFF. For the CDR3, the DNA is TGTGCCAGCAGCTTGGGTTGGGCGGGGGGGCCCCACAATGAGCAGTTCTTC.

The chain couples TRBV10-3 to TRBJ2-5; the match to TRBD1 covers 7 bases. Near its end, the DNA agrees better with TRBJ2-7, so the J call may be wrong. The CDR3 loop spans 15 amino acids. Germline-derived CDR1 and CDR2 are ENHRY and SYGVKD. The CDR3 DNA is TGTGCCATCAGTGGGTTGGGGGCAGGGGGCTACGAGCAGTACTTC. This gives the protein CAISGLGAGGYEQYF.

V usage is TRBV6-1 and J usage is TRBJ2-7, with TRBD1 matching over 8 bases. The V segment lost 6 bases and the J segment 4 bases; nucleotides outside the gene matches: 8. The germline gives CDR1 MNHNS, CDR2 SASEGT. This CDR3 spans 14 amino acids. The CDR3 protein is CASRVGTGSYEQYF. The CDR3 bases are TGTGCCAGCAGGGTTGGGACAGGATCTTACGAGCAGTACTTC.

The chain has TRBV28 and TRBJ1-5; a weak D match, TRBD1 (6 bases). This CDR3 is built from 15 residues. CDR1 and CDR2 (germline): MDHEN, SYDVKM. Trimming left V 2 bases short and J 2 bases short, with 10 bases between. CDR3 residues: CASSLAGDGNQPQHF. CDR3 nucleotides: TGTGCCAGCAGTTTAGCAGGGGACGGCAATCAGCCCCAGCATTTT.

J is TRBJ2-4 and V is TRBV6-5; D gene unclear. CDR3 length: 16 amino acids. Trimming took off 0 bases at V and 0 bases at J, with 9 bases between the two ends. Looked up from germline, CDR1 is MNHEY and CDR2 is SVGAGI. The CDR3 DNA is TGTGCCAGCAGTTACTCGGCACAAATAGCCAAAAACATTCAGTACTTC. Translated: CASSYSAQIAKNIQYF.

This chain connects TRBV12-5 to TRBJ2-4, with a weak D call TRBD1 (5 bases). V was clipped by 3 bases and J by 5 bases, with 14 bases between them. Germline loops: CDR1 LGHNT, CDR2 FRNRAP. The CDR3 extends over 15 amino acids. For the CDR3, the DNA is TGTGCTAGTGGTTTCCCCCCAGGACATCAAAACATTCAGTACTTC. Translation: CASGFPPGHQNIQYF.

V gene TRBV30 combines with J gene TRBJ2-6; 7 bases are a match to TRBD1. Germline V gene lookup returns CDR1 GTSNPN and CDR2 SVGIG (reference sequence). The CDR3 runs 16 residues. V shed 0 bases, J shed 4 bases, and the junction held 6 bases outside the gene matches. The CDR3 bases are TGTGCCTGGAGTGTCAGGACAGGTACAGGGGCCAACGTCCTGACTTTC. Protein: CAWSVRTGTGANVLTF.

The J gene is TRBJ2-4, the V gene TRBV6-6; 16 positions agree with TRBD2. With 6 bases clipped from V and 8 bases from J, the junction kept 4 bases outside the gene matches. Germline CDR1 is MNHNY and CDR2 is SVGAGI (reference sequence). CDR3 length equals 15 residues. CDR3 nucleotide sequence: TGTGCCAGCAGGGGACTAGCGGGGGGGCCGGACATTCAGTACTTC. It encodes CASRGLAGGPDIQYF.

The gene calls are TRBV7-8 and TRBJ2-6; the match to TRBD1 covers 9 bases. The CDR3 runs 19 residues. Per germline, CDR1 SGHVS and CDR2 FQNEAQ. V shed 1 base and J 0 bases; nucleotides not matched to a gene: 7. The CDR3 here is CASSLEMGTGTSGANVLTF. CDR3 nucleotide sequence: TGTGCCAGCAGCTTAGAAATGGGGACAGGGACCTCTGGGGCCAACGTCCTGACTTTC.

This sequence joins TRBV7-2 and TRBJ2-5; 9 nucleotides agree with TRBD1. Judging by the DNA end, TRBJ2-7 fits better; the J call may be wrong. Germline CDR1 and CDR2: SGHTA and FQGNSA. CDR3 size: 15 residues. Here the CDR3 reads CASSSAGTGSYEQYF. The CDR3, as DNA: TGTGCCAGCAGCTCCGCCGGGACAGGGTCCTACGAGCAGTACTTC.

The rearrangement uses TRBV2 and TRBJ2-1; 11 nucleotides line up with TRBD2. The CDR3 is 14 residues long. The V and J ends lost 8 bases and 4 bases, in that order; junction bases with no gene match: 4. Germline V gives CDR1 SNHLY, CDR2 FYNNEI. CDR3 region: CASGGLAVYNEQFF. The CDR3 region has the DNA TGTGCCAGCGGGGGACTAGCGGTTTACAATGAGCAGTTCTTC.